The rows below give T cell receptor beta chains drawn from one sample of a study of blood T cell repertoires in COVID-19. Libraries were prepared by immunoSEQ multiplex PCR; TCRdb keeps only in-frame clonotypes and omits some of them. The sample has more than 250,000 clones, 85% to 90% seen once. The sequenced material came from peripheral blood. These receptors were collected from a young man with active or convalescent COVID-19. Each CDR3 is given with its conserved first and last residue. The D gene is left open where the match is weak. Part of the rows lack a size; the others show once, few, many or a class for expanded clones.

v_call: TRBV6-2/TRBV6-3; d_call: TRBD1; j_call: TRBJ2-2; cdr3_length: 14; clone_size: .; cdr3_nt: TGTGCCAGCAGCTCACAGGGGTACACCGGGGAGCTGTTTTTT; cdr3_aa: CASSSQGYTGELFF
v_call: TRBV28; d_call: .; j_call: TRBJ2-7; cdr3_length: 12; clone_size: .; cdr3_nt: TGTGCCAGCGGACAGCCATCCTACGAGCAGTACTTC; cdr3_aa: CASGQPSYEQYF
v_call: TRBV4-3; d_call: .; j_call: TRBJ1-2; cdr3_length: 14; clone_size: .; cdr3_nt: TGCGCCAGCAGCCCAGGCCAGGCGAACTATGGCTACACCTTC; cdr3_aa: CASSPGQANYGYTF
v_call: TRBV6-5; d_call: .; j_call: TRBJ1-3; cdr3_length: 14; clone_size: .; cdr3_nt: TGTGCCACCTTGGACTCCAGGTCTGGAAACACCATATATTTT; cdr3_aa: CATLDSRSGNTIYF
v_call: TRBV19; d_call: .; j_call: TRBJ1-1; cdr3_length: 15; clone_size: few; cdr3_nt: TGTGCCAGTAGTATAGATCTCAGACTAAACACTGAAGCTTTCTTT; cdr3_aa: CASSIDLRLNTEAFF
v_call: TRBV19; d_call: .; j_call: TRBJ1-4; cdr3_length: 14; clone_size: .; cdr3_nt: TGTGCCAGTAGTAGACAGGCAACTAATGAAAAACTGTTTTTT; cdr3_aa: CASSRQATNEKLFF
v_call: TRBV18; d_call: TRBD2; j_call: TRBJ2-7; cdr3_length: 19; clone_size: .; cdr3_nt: TGTGCCAGCTCCAAATCCACCGGGTACTGGCGGGAGTTAGGCTACGAGCAGTACTTC; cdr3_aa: CASSKSTGYWRELGYEQYF
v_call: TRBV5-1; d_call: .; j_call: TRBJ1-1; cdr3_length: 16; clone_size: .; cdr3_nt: TGCGCCAGCAGCCCCGCTATCTTGGAAGGGGGTGAAAAAGCTTTCTTT; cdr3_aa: CASSPAILEGGEKAFF
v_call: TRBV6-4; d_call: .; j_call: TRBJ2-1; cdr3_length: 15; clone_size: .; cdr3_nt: TGTGCCAGCAGTTCGGGACTTAGCTCCTACAATGAGCAGTTCTTC; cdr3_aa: CASSSGLSSYNEQFF
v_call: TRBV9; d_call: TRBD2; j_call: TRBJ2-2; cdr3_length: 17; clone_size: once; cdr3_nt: TGTGCCAGCAGCGCCGGACTAGCGGGGGCCTCCACCGGGGAGCTGTTTTTT; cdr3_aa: CASSAGLAGASTGELFF
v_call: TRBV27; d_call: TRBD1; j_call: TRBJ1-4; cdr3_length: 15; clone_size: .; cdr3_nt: TGTGCCAGCAGTCCCGGGGACAGGGGAGGTGAAAAACTGTTTTTT; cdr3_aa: CASSPGDRGGEKLFF
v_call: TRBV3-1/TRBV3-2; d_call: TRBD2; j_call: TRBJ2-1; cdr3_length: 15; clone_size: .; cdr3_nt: TGTGCCAGCAGCCAAATAGCGGGATCCTACAATGAGCAGTTCTTC; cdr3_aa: CASSQIAGSYNEQFF
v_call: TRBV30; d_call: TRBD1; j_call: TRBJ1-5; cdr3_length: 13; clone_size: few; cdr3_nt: TGTGCCTGGAGTCGGGACAGTAATCAGCCCCAGCATTTT; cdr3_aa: CAWSRDSNQPQHF
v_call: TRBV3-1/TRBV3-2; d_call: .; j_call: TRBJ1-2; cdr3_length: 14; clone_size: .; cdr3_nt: TGTGCCAGCAGCCAAGCGGGGGGTGGCTATGGCTACACCTTC; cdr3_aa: CASSQAGGGYGYTF
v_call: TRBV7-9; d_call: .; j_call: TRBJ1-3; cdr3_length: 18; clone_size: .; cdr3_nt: TGTGCCAGCAGCCAACAAAAGACAGAAAAAACCTCTGGAAACACCATATATTTT; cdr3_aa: CASSQQKTEKTSGNTIYF
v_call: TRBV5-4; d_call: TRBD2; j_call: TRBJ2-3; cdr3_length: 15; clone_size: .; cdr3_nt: TGTGCCAGCAGCTCAGCTCTAGCGGGGGGTTCCGCGCAGTATTTT; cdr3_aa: CASSSALAGGSAQYF
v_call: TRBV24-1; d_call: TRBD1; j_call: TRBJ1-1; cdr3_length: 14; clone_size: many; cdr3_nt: TGTGCCACCAGTGTCAGGACAGGGGACACTGAAGCTTTCTTT; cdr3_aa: CATSVRTGDTEAFF
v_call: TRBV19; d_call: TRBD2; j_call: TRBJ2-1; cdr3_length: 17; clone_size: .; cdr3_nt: TGTGCCAGTAGTGCAACCCCCGCGGGCGGGGGGTACAATGAGCAGTTCTTC; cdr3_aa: CASSATPAGGGYNEQFF
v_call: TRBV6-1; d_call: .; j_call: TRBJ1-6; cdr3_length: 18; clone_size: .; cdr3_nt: TGTGCCAGCAGTGATGAAGGGGCAAGGGCCTCCTATAATTCACCCCTCCACTTT; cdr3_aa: CASSDEGARASYNSPLHF
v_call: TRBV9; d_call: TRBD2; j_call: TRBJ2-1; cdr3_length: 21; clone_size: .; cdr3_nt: TGTGCCAGCAGCCTAGGGTATTTTGCTAGCGGGAGAGCATCCTTCTACAATGAGCAGTTCTTC; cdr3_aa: CASSLGYFASGRASFYNEQFF
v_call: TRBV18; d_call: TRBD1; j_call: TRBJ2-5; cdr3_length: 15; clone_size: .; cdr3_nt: TGTGCCAGCTCACGGACGGGACAGGGGTTAGAGACCCAGTACTTC; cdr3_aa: CASSRTGQGLETQYF
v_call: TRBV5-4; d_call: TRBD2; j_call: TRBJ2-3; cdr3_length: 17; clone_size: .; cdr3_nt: TGTGCCAGCAGGCCGGGACTAGCGGGAGGCAACACAGATACGCAGTATTTT; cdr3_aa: CASRPGLAGGNTDTQYF
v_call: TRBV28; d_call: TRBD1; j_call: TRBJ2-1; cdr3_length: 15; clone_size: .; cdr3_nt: TGTGCCAGCAGTGTCCGGGACAGGGCCGTAAATGAGCAGTTCTTC; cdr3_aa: CASSVRDRAVNEQFF
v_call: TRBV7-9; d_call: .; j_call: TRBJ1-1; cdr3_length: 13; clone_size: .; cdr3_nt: TGTGCCAGCAGCGATATCGGGGACACTGAAGCTTTCTTT; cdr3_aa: CASSDIGDTEAFF
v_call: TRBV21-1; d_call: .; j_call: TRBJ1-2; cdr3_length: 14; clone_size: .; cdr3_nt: TGTGCCAGCAGCAAATATCCACAGAGATATGGCTACACCTTC; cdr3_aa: CASSKYPQRYGYTF
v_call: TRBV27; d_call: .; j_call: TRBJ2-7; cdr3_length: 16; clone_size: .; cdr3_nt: TGTGCCAGCAGTTTAGCTGGGGCGGACGGACCCTACGAGCAGTACTTC; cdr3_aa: CASSLAGADGPYEQYF
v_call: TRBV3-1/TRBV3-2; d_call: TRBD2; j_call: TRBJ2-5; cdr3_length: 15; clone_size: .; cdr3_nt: TGTGCCAGCAGCCAAGGTAGCCTAGCGGGGGAGACCCAGTACTTC; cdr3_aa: CASSQGSLAGETQYF
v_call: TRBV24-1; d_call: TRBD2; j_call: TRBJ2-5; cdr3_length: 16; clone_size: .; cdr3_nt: TGTGCCACCAGTGACCCCGGACTAGCGGGACAAGAGACCCAGTACTTC; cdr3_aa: CATSDPGLAGQETQYF
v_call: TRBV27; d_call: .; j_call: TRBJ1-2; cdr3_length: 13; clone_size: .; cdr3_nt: TGTGCCAGCAGTTTTTCCCGGGGGAATGGCTACACCTTC; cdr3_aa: CASSFSRGNGYTF
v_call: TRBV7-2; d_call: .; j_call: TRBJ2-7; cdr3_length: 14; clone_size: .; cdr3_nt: TGTGCCAGCAGCTTAGGGCCCCCTGACTACGAGCAGTACTTC; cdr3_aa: CASSLGPPDYEQYF
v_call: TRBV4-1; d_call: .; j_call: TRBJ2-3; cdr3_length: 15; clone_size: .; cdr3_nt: TGCGCCAGCAGCCAAGGGGCAGCTTTATCAGATACGCAGTATTTT; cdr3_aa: CASSQGAALSDTQYF
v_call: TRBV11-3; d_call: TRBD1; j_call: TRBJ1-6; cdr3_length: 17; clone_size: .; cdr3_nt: TGTGCCAGCAGTTCCCGGGACAGAAGCTCCTATAATTCACCCCTCCACTTT; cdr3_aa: CASSSRDRSSYNSPLHF
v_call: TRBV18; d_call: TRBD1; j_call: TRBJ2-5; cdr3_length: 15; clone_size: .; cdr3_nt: TGTGCCAGCTCACGGGCAGGGGGTCGACAAGAGACCCAGTACTTC; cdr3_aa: CASSRAGGRQETQYF
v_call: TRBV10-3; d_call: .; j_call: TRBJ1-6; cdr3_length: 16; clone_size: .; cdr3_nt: TGTGCCATCAGTGAGCTCCGGGACACCCTTTATTCACCCCTCCACTTT; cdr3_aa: CAISELRDTLYSPLHF
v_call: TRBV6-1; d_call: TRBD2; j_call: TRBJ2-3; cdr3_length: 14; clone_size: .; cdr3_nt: TGTGCCAGCAGTGAAGGACTAGCCCAGGATACGCAGTATTTT; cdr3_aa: CASSEGLAQDTQYF
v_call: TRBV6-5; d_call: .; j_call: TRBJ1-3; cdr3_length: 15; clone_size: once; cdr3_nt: TGTGCCAGCAGTTTCTCGGGACTCTCTGGAAACACCATATATTTT; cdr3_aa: CASSFSGLSGNTIYF
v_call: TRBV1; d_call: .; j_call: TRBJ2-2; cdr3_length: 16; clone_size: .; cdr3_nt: TGCACCAGCAGCCAATTAGGCAGGGGGAACACCGGGGAGCTGTTTTTT; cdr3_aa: CTSSQLGRGNTGELFF
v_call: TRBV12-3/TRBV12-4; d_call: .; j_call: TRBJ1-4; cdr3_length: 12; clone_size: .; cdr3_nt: TGTGCCAGCAGTCCCTTCCGGGAAAAACTGTTTTTT; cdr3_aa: CASSPFREKLFF
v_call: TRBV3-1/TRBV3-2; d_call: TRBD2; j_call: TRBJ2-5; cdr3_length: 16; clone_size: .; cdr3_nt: TGTGCCAGCAGCCTAAGAAGGCTAGCGGATGGAGAGACCCAGTACTTC; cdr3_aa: CASSLRRLADGETQYF
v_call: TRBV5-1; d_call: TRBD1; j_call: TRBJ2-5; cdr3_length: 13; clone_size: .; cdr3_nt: TGCGCCAGCAGTCGTGACAGGGGGGAGACCCAGTACTTC; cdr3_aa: CASSRDRGETQYF
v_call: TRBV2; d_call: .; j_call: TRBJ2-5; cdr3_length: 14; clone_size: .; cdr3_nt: TGTGCCAGCAAAAACAGGTTCACCCGAGAGACCCAGTACTTC; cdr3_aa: CASKNRFTRETQYF
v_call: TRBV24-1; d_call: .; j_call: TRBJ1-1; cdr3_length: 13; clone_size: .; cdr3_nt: TGTGCCACCAGACCACAGGGTGACACTGAAGCTTTCTTT; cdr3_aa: CATRPQGDTEAFF
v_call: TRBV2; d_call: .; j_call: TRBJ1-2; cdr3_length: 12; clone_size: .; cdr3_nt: TGTGCCAGCAGTGCCCAGGGAGGGGGCTACACCTTC; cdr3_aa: CASSAQGGGYTF
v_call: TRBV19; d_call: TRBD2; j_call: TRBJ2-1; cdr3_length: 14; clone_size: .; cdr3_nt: TGTGCCAGTATCAATAGCGGGCCATACAATGAGCAGTTCTTC; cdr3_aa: CASINSGPYNEQFF
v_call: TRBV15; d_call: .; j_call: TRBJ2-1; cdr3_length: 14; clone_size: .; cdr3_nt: TGTGCCACCAGCAGAGATATCGGGGGTAGTGAGCAGTTCTTC; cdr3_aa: CATSRDIGGSEQFF
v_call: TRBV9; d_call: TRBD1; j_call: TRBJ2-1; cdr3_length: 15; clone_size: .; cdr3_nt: TGTGCCAGCAGCGTAGGAGGACAGGCGGAGAATGAGCAGTTCTTC; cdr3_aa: CASSVGGQAENEQFF
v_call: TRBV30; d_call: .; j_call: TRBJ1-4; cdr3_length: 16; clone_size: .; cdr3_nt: TGTGCCTGGAGCGCAGCTAGGACAGATATTAATGAAAAACTGTTTTTT; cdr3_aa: CAWSAARTDINEKLFF
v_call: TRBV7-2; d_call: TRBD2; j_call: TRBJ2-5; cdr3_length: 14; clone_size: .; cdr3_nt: TGTGCCAGCAGTCCCCACTGGGGGGGAGAGACCCAGTACTTC; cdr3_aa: CASSPHWGGETQYF
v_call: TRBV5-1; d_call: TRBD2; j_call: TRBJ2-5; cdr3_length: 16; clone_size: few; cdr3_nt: TGCGCCAGCAGCTTGGTGCTAGCGGGGGGGCAAGAGACCCAGTACTTC; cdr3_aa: CASSLVLAGGQETQYF
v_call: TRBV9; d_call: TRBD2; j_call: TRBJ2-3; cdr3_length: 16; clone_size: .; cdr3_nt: TGTGCCAGCAGCGTAGGTGGCGGGAGAAGCACAGATACGCAGTATTTT; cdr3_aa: CASSVGGGRSTDTQYF
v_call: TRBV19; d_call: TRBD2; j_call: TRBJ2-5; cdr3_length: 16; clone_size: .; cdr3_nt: TGTGCCAGTAGTACCACGACTAGCGGGAGAAGGGAGACCCAGTACTTC; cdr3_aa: CASSTTTSGRRETQYF
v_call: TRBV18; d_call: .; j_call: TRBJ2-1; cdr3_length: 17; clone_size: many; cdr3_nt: TGTGCCAGCTCACCGCCGCAATCTATGAGCTCCTACAATGAGCAGTTCTTC; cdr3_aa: CASSPPQSMSSYNEQFF
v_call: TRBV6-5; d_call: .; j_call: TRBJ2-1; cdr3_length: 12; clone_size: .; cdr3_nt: TGTGCCAGCAGTTTTCGGTCGTATGAGCAGTTCTTC; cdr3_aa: CASSFRSYEQFF
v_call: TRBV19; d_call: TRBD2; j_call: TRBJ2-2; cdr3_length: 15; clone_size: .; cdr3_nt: TGTGCCAGTAGTGAAAGCGGGGGGGCACCCGGGGAGCTGTTTTTT; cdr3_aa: CASSESGGAPGELFF